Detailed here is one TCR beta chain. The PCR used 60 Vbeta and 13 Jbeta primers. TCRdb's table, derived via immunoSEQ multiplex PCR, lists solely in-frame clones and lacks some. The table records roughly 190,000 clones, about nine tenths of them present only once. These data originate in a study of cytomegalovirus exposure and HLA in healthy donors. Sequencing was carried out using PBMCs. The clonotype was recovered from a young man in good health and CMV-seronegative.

CDR3 residues: CSARPGNGYTF. In DNA form, the CDR3 reads TGCAGTGCCCGACCCGGGAATGGCTACACCTTC. V is TRBV20-1 and J is TRBJ1-2; D is ambiguous. The CDR3 has 11 residues. V was pared by 6 bases and J by 6 bases, with 11 bases between. Germline assignment: CDR1 DFQATT and CDR2 SNEGSKA (reference sequence).